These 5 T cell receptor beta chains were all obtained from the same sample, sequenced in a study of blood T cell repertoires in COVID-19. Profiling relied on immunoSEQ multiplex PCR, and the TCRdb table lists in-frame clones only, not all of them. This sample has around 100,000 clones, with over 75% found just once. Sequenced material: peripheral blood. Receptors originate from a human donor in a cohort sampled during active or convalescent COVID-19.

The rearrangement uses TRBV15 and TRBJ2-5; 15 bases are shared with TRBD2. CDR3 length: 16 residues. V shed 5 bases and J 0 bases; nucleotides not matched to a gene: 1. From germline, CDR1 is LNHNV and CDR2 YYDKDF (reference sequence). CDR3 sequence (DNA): TGTGCCACCAGCGGACTAGCGGGGGGGTACCAAGAGACCCAGTACTTC. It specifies CATSGLAGGYQETQYF.

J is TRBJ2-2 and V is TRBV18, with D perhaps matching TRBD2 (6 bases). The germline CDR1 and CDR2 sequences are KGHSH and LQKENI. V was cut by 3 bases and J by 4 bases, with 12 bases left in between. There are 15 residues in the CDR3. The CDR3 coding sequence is TGTGCCAGCTCACCCCGGGGGTTGAGCACCGGGGAGCTGTTTTTT. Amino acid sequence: CASSPRGLSTGELFF.

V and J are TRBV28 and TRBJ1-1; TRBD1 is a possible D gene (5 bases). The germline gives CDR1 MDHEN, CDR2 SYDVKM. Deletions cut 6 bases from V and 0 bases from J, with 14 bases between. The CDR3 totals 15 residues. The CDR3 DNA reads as TGTGCCAGCAGCCACTTGGGGGGGATGAACACTGAAGCTTTCTTT. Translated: CASSHLGGMNTEAFF.

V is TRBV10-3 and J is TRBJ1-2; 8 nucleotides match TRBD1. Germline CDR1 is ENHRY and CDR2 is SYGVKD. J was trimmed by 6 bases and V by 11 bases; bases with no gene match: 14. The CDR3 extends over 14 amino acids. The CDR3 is CASQTGTGADGYTF. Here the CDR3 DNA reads TGTGCCTCCCAAACCGGGACAGGAGCGGATGGCTACACCTTC.

CDR3 in amino acids: CASSPGGLTEAFF. In DNA form, the CDR3 reads TGTGCCAGCAGCCCAGGGGGCCTGACTGAAGCTTTCTTT. The chain joins TRBV12-3 or TRBV12-4 to TRBJ1-1; 8 bases are shared with TRBD1. Losses at the gene ends were 6 bases for V and 5 bases for J; bases not matched to a gene: 5. The CDR3 has 13 residues.